The subject of this entry is one T cell receptor beta chain. Clones were read by immunoSEQ multiplex PCR, and TCRdb kept only the in-frame ones, dropping some. Here the sample spans over 450,000 clones, 70% to 80% being singletons. The data are from a study of shared T cell receptors in the human thymus. The CDR3 totals 16 residues. V gave up 0 bases and J gave up 5 bases; unmatched junction bases: 6. Germline V lookup: CDR1 SGDLS, CDR2 YYNGEE. This sample also appeared in a second study, on human thymus T cells. That investigation notes: V and J gene usage appeared biased in thymic and blood repertoires. Thymic repertoires overlap heavily among unrelated individuals, related research has reported.

The sample was thymocytes. This receptor was obtained from a boy in the first two years of life with a congenital heart defect. The chain carries TRBV9 and TRBJ2-7; 12 bases line up with TRBD2. The CDR3 DNA reads as TGTGCCAGCAGCGTAGATGAGCTAGCGGGAGGGAACGAGCAGTACTTC. Encoded protein: CASSVDELAGGNEQYF. The entire variable domain, with the rest obtained from reference TRBV9 and TRBJ2-7, is as follows: DSGVTQTPKHLITATGQRVTLRCSPRSGDLSVYWYQQSLDQGLQFLIQYYNGEERAKGNILERFSAQQFPDLHSELNLSSLELGDSALYFCASSVDELAGGNEQYFGPGTRLTVT.